One sample yielded the 20 T cell receptor beta chains listed below, sequenced in a study of CD8 T cells in ankylosing spondylitis. Using its own MiXCR run on the 5' RACE reads, TCRdb lists one record per CDR3 protein. The sample records under 150,000 distinct CDR3 sequences, 9.3% being singletons. The sequenced sample was blood, either unsorted or a sorted T cell fraction (not recorded which). All receptors derive from a male donor with ankylosing spondylitis or in good health (not recorded which).

This clonotype was recorded at least ten times. The chain couples TRBV20-1 to TRBJ2-1, with D unresolved. CDR3 length: 16 amino acids. The V gene's germline CDR1 is DFQATT and CDR2 SNEGSKA (reference sequence). Trimming removed 0 bases at V and 0 bases at J, with 12 bases between. CDR3 protein: CSARDLNHRSYNEQFF. As DNA, the CDR3 is TGCAGTGCTAGAGATCTAAACCACCGCTCCTACAATGAGCAGTTCTTC.

This sequence joins TRBV7-2 and TRBJ1-3; D gene uncertain. This CDR3 comprises 14 residues. The germline V gene encodes CDR1 SGHTA and CDR2 FQGNSA. With 7 bases removed from V and 0 bases from J, the gap between germline ends came to 10 bases. CDR3 region: CASNLHGSGNTIYF. CDR3 coding DNA: TGTGCCAGCAATCTTCACGGCTCTGGAAACACCATATATTTT.

The sample holds many counts of this clonotype. CDR3 nucleotide sequence: TGCAGTGCCCAACCGGGACTTTCCCTGGGCACAGATACGCAGTATTTT. Translating it yields CSAQPGLSLGTDTQYF. The J gene is TRBJ2-3, the V gene TRBV20-1; tentative D call: TRBD2 (6 bases). The CDR3 spans 16 residues. Trimming left V 6 bases short and J 1 base short, with 20 bases between. The germline CDR1 and CDR2 sequences are DFQATT and SNEGSKA (reference sequence).

This clonotype was detected ten times or more. V gene TRBV7-2 combines with J gene TRBJ2-2; D unclear. Trimming cost V 0 bases and J 1 base, with 6 bases left between them. The CDR3 contains 15 residues. Germline assignment: CDR1 SGHTA and CDR2 FQGNSA. The chain's CDR3 is CASSLAIGNTGELFF. The CDR3 nucleotides read TGTGCCAGCAGCTTAGCTATAGGGAACACCGGGGAGCTGTTTTTT.

This clonotype was counted a few times. The gene calls are TRBV12-3 or TRBV12-4 and TRBJ1-6; D gene unclear. This CDR3 is 15 amino acids long. V lost 5 bases to trimming and J lost 9 bases, with 17 bases between them. The CDR3 bases are TGTGCCAGCAGTGATTGGACGTCTCGGGCTTCACCCCTCCACTTT. Encoded protein: CASSDWTSRASPLHF.

This clonotype was observed at least ten times. This chain joins TRBV28 and TRBJ2-7; D ambiguous. Germline assignment: CDR1 MDHEN and CDR2 SYDVKM. The CDR3 has 15 residues. Trimming pared 5 bases from V and 0 bases from J, leaving 14 bases between. The CDR3 spells CASSPPGYNSYEQYF. Here the CDR3 DNA reads TGTGCCAGCAGTCCGCCGGGTTACAACTCCTACGAGCAGTACTTC.

In this sample, this clonotype turned up a few times. V is TRBV27 and J is TRBJ2-1; TRBD2 might be the D (6 bases). This CDR3 comprises 15 residues. Per germline, CDR1 MNHEY and CDR2 SMNVEV (reference sequence). V was trimmed by 6 bases and J by 0 bases, leaving 12 bases between them. This CDR3 is CASRGGASSYNEQFF. CDR3 bases: TGTGCCAGCAGGGGCGGGGCAAGCTCCTACAATGAGCAGTTCTTC.

There are a few counts of this clonotype. The chain carries TRBV7-2 and TRBJ2-1, with 10 bases fitting TRBD1. V lost 5 bases to trimming and J lost 9 bases; unmatched junction nucleotides: 13. The CDR3 is 16 residues long. The germline V gene encodes CDR1 SGHTA and CDR2 FQGNSA. CDR3 sequence (DNA): TGTGCCAGCAGCCAACAACCCCCGGGACAGGGGTCTGAGCAGTTCTTC. Its translation is CASSQQPPGQGSEQFF.

The V gene is TRBV12-3 or TRBV12-4, the J gene TRBJ2-5, with D perhaps TRBD2 (6 bases). V gave up 4 bases and J gave up 4 bases, with 13 bases separating them. This CDR3 is 14 amino acids long. CDR3 sequence: CASSSGDRGETQYF. DNA of the CDR3: TGTGCCAGCAGTTCGGGAGATAGGGGAGAGACCCAGTACTTC.

This clonotype was seen a handful of times. The CDR3 nucleotides read TGCAGGGTCTACGAGCAGTACTTC. This codes for CRVYEQYF. The chain recombines TRBV20-1 with TRBJ2-7; D ambiguous. The CDR3 is 8 residues long. The V gene's germline CDR1 is DFQATT and CDR2 SNEGSKA (reference sequence).

The chain uses TRBV7-7 and TRBJ2-3, with a possible D match to TRBD1 (7 bases). The germline gives CDR1 SSHAT, CDR2 FNYEAQ (reference sequence). The V end lost 2 bases, the J end lost 4 bases, and 10 bases lay between the germline ends. The CDR3 is 14 amino acids. CDR3 DNA: TGTGCCAGCAGCTTATCCAGGGGGGCAGATACGCAGTATTTT. Its translation: CASSLSRGADTQYF.

This clonotype has a count of ten or more. The J gene is TRBJ1-2, the V gene TRBV4-1; D is possibly TRBD1 (6 bases). V was trimmed by 1 base and J by 8 bases, leaving 11 bases between them. Germline CDR1 is MGHRA and CDR2 is YSYEKL. The CDR3 runs to 13 residues. The CDR3 spells CASSQVLGGGYTF. The CDR3 DNA reads TGCGCCAGCAGCCAAGTGTTAGGGGGAGGCTACACCTTC.

This clonotype has a handful of counts. J is TRBJ2-7 and V is TRBV20-1; the D is unclear. CDR3 length: 13 amino acids. V was cut by 1 base and J by 3 bases, with 10 bases left in between. Germline CDR1 DFQATT, CDR2 SNEGSKA (reference sequence). CDR3 amino acids: CSARVASRYEQYF. As DNA, the CDR3 is TGCAGTGCTAGAGTGGCTAGTCGCTACGAGCAGTACTTC.

This clonotype was counted ten times or more. This chain connects TRBV12-3 or TRBV12-4 to TRBJ2-1, with a possible D match to TRBD2 (6 bases). The CDR3 runs 15 residues. The V end was cut by 4 bases, the J end by 6 bases, with 16 bases between. In DNA form, the CDR3 reads TGTGCCAGCAGTTCCCGGGGGATGCGTTTCAATGAGCAGTTCTTC. This encodes CASSSRGMRFNEQFF.

This clonotype occurred many times. The chain has TRBV7-2 and TRBJ2-5, with a possible D match to TRBD1 (6 bases). The CDR3 covers 14 residues. V was shortened by 1 base and J by 3 bases, with 9 bases between the two germline ends. Germline V gene sequence: CDR1 SGHTA, CDR2 FQGNSA. The CDR3 here is CASSLVYREETQYF. CDR3 sequence (DNA): TGTGCCAGCAGCTTAGTCTACAGGGAAGAGACCCAGTACTTC.

This clonotype was observed a handful of times. CDR3 residues: CASSSRSGLAGDADTQYF. The CDR3 DNA reads as TGTGCCAGCAGCTCGCGCTCCGGACTAGCGGGAGACGCAGATACGCAGTATTTT. The gene calls are TRBV7-2 and TRBJ2-3; TRBD2 aligns across 13 bases. Germline lookup yields CDR1 SGHTA and CDR2 FQGNSA. Trimming at V came to 4 bases and at J to 4 bases, leaving 11 bases not matched to a gene. CDR3 length: 18 amino acids.

This clonotype has a handful of counts. This sequence joins TRBV5-1 and TRBJ2-7; TRBD2 matches at 11 bases. V dropped 0 bases and J dropped 5; count of bases not matched to a gene: 10. Germline values: CDR1 SGHRS, CDR2 YFSETQ. This CDR3 spans 17 amino acids. The CDR3 sequence is CASSLDPTSGSTHEQYF. As DNA, the CDR3 is TGCGCCAGCAGCTTGGACCCCACTAGCGGGAGTACCCACGAGCAGTACTTC.

This chain connects TRBV7-2 to TRBJ2-5, with 7 bases lining up with TRBD2. Unmatched junction bases numbered 8, after V lost 5 bases and J lost 5 bases. From germline, CDR1 is SGHTA and CDR2 FQGNSA. The CDR3 covers 14 residues. The CDR3 bases are TGTGCCAGCAGCCCAGGACTAGTGCGGGAGACCCAGTACTTC. Translated: CASSPGLVRETQYF.

This clonotype was recorded many times. The J gene is TRBJ2-3, the V gene TRBV21-1. TRBV21-1 is reported as a pseudogene. The CDR3 spans 15 residues. The CDR3 nucleotides read TGTGCCAGCAGCAAAAGGTACATGGGTCCAGATACGCAGTATTTT. This translates into CASSKRYMGPDTQYF.

This clonotype was counted at least ten times. This chain uses TRBV10-3 with TRBJ2-3, with 11 bases that match TRBD2. Germline V CDR1 and CDR2: ENHRY, SYGVKD. J gave up 4 bases and V 2 bases, and 5 bases lay outside the gene matches. This CDR3 spans 16 amino acids. CDR3 residues: CAISERTSGSPDTQYF. The CDR3 DNA follows: TGTGCCATCAGTGAGAGAACTAGCGGGAGCCCAGATACGCAGTATTTT.